This is a list of T cell receptor beta chains from one sample in a study of beta chain features in type 1 diabetes. Assay: immunoSEQ multiplex PCR; the TCRdb copy retains only in-frame clones and omits some. The sample contains some 45,000 clones, over 50% of which appear only once. Input material: Tregs from blood. These receptors came from a young woman in good health. Each CDR3 is given with its conserved first and last residue. Each record gives: clone size, J gene, D gene, V gene, CDR3 protein, CDR3 DNA. D genes are given only for firm matches. Only part of the rows carry a size: once, few, many, or a class if the clone is expanded.

clone_size: .; j_call: TRBJ1-1; d_call: .; v_call: TRBV9; cdr3_aa: CASSAQGNAEAFF; cdr3_nt: TGTGCCAGCAGCGCTCAGGGTAACGCTGAAGCTTTCTTT
clone_size: .; j_call: TRBJ1-2; d_call: TRBD1; v_call: TRBV25-1; cdr3_aa: CASSSENRGKGGYTF; cdr3_nt: TGTGCCAGCAGTTCGGAAAACAGGGGGAAAGGGGGCTACACCTTC
clone_size: .; j_call: TRBJ1-2; d_call: TRBD1; v_call: TRBV7-6; cdr3_aa: CASSDYRDRKNYGYTF; cdr3_nt: TGTGCCAGCAGCGATTACCGGGACAGGAAAAACTATGGCTACACCTTC
clone_size: .; j_call: TRBJ1-3; d_call: .; v_call: TRBV29-1; cdr3_aa: CSVRSEFFDSGNTIYF; cdr3_nt: TGCAGCGTTCGTTCTGAGTTTTTCGACTCTGGAAACACCATATATTTT
clone_size: .; j_call: TRBJ2-6; d_call: .; v_call: TRBV15; cdr3_aa: CATSREGAGANVLTF; cdr3_nt: TGTGCCACCAGCAGAGAAGGGGCTGGGGCCAACGTCCTGACTTTC
clone_size: .; j_call: TRBJ1-1; d_call: .; v_call: TRBV6-5; cdr3_aa: CASSSQGTNTEAFF; cdr3_nt: TGTGCCAGCAGTTCACAGGGCACTAACACTGAAGCTTTCTTT
clone_size: .; j_call: TRBJ2-4; d_call: .; v_call: TRBV25-1; cdr3_aa: CASSDGAGDSQYF; cdr3_nt: TGTGCCAGCAGTGACGGAGCCGGTGATTCTCAGTACTTC
clone_size: .; j_call: TRBJ2-1; d_call: .; v_call: TRBV30; cdr3_aa: CAWSLGSEQFF; cdr3_nt: TGTGCCTGGAGTCTGGGGAGTGAGCAGTTCTTC
clone_size: .; j_call: TRBJ2-7; d_call: .; v_call: TRBV27; cdr3_aa: CATSHQGYEQYF; cdr3_nt: TGTGCCACCTCACACCAGGGCTACGAGCAGTACTTC
clone_size: many; j_call: TRBJ2-1; d_call: TRBD1; v_call: TRBV7-9; cdr3_aa: CASSSRRDRGYNEQFF; cdr3_nt: TGTGCCAGCAGCTCGCGCCGGGACAGGGGCTACAATGAGCAGTTCTTC
clone_size: few; j_call: TRBJ2-7; d_call: TRBD2; v_call: TRBV27; cdr3_aa: CASSPSLAPYYEQYF; cdr3_nt: TGTGCCAGCAGTCCTTCACTAGCGCCGTACTACGAGCAGTACTTC
clone_size: few; j_call: TRBJ2-7; d_call: TRBD2; v_call: TRBV2; cdr3_aa: CASSPGGEVGNEQYF; cdr3_nt: TGTGCCAGCAGTCCGGGGGGGGAAGTCGGGAACGAGCAGTACTTC
clone_size: .; j_call: TRBJ2-7; d_call: TRBD2; v_call: TRBV7-8; cdr3_aa: CASSLVGTSGSGFEQYF; cdr3_nt: TGTGCCAGCAGCTTAGTTGGGACTAGCGGGAGCGGGTTCGAGCAGTACTTC
clone_size: once; j_call: TRBJ2-1; d_call: .; v_call: TRBV28; cdr3_aa: CASTKTSRRWNEQFF; cdr3_nt: TGTGCCAGCACCAAGACCTCGCGGAGGTGGAATGAGCAGTTCTTC
clone_size: few; j_call: TRBJ2-1; d_call: .; v_call: TRBV7-9; cdr3_aa: CASSPSGSSYNEQFF; cdr3_nt: TGTGCCAGCAGCCCCAGCGGCAGCTCCTACAATGAGCAGTTCTTC
clone_size: .; j_call: TRBJ2-3; d_call: .; v_call: TRBV5-1; cdr3_aa: CASSLGAHGLTDTQYF; cdr3_nt: TGCGCCAGCAGCTTGGGGGCCCACGGTCTAACAGATACGCAGTATTTT
clone_size: few; j_call: TRBJ2-2; d_call: .; v_call: TRBV18; cdr3_aa: CASSLERMQNTGELFF; cdr3_nt: TGTGCCAGCTCTCTAGAGCGAATGCAGAACACCGGGGAGCTGTTTTTT
clone_size: few; j_call: TRBJ2-1; d_call: TRBD2; v_call: TRBV7-9; cdr3_aa: CASSLGSGRIDEQFF; cdr3_nt: TGTGCCAGCAGCTTAGGAAGCGGGAGGATCGATGAGCAGTTCTTC
clone_size: once; j_call: TRBJ2-1; d_call: TRBD1; v_call: TRBV18; cdr3_aa: CASSPLGTGGYNEQFF; cdr3_nt: TGTGCCAGCTCACCCCTTGGGACAGGGGGGTACAATGAGCAGTTCTTC
clone_size: .; j_call: TRBJ1-1; d_call: .; v_call: TRBV28; cdr3_aa: CASRWSVMNTEAFF; cdr3_nt: TGTGCCAGCAGATGGAGCGTAATGAACACTGAAGCTTTCTTT
clone_size: .; j_call: TRBJ2-3; d_call: .; v_call: TRBV19; cdr3_aa: CASSIGPFGRGPGNTDTQYF; cdr3_nt: TGTGCCAGTAGTATAGGCCCCTTTGGGCGGGGGCCCGGGAACACAGATACGCAGTATTTT
clone_size: few; j_call: TRBJ1-3; d_call: .; v_call: TRBV28; cdr3_aa: CASSFYREGIYF; cdr3_nt: TGTGCCAGCAGTTTCTACAGGGAAGGCATATATTTT
clone_size: .; j_call: TRBJ2-7; d_call: .; v_call: TRBV21-1; cdr3_aa: CASRDGTRSSYEQYF; cdr3_nt: TGTGCCAGCAGAGACGGGACACGGAGCTCCTACGAGCAGTACTTC
clone_size: .; j_call: TRBJ2-3; d_call: TRBD2; v_call: TRBV4-2; cdr3_aa: CASSPGLAVTDTQYF; cdr3_nt: TGTGCCAGCAGCCCTGGACTAGCGGTCACAGATACGCAGTATTTT
clone_size: once; j_call: TRBJ1-5; d_call: TRBD1; v_call: TRBV28; cdr3_aa: CASSFQGEFNQPQHF; cdr3_nt: TGTGCCAGCAGTTTTCAGGGGGAGTTCAATCAGCCCCAGCATTTT
clone_size: .; j_call: TRBJ2-6; d_call: TRBD2; v_call: TRBV5-1; cdr3_aa: CASQKTTSGGSSGANVLTF; cdr3_nt: TGCGCCAGCCAAAAGACCACTAGCGGAGGGAGCTCTGGGGCCAACGTCCTGACTTTC
clone_size: .; j_call: TRBJ2-7; d_call: .; v_call: TRBV2; cdr3_aa: CASGVMGAKYEQYF; cdr3_nt: TGTGCCAGCGGGGTTATGGGGGCGAAGTACGAGCAGTACTTC
clone_size: .; j_call: TRBJ2-1; d_call: .; v_call: TRBV18; cdr3_aa: CASSLHRDNEQFF; cdr3_nt: TGTGCCAGCTCACTTCACAGGGACAATGAGCAGTTCTTC
clone_size: .; j_call: TRBJ2-2; d_call: TRBD2; v_call: TRBV28; cdr3_aa: CASSPLGRGRLNTGELFF; cdr3_nt: TGTGCCAGCAGTCCGCTTGGGAGGGGCCGACTGAACACCGGGGAGCTGTTTTTT
clone_size: few; j_call: TRBJ2-2; d_call: .; v_call: TRBV6-5; cdr3_aa: CASSYNPRPSTGELFF; cdr3_nt: TGTGCCAGCAGTTACAATCCCCGTCCTAGCACCGGGGAGCTGTTTTTT
clone_size: few; j_call: TRBJ2-6; d_call: .; v_call: TRBV7-2; cdr3_aa: CAKRGGRGISGANVLTF; cdr3_nt: TGTGCCAAAAGGGGGGGCCGAGGAATCTCTGGGGCCAACGTCCTGACTTTC
clone_size: .; j_call: TRBJ2-3; d_call: TRBD2; v_call: TRBV7-6; cdr3_aa: CASSPRGLAGGPPDTQYF; cdr3_nt: TGTGCCAGCAGCCCGAGGGGCTTAGCGGGAGGGCCGCCAGATACGCAGTATTTT
clone_size: .; j_call: TRBJ2-3; d_call: .; v_call: TRBV9; cdr3_aa: CASSVGGGTGTDTQYF; cdr3_nt: TGTGCCAGCAGCGTAGGAGGGGGGACAGGCACAGATACGCAGTATTTT
clone_size: .; j_call: TRBJ2-7; d_call: TRBD1; v_call: TRBV18; cdr3_aa: CASSPGTEGREQYF; cdr3_nt: TGTGCCAGCTCACCCGGGACAGAGGGAAGAGAGCAGTACTTC
clone_size: .; j_call: TRBJ1-5; d_call: .; v_call: TRBV28; cdr3_aa: CASTSGGLNQPQHF; cdr3_nt: TGTGCCAGCACCTCTGGGGGGTTGAATCAGCCCCAGCATTTT